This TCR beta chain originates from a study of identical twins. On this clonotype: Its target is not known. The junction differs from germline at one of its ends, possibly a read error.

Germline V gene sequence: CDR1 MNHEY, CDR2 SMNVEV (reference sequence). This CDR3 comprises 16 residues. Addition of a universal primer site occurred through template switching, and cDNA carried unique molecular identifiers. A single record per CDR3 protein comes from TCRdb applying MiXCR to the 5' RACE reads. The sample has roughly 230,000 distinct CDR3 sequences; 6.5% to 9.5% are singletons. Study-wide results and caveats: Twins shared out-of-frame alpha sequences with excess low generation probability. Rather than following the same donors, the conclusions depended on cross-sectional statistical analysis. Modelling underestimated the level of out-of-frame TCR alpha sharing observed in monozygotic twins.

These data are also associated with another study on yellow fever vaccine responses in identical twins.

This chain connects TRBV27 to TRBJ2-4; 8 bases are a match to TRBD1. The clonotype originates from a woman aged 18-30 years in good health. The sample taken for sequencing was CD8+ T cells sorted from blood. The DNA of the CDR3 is TGTGCCAGCAGTATATCCGGGACAGGTTCAATATACATTCAGTACTTC. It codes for CASSISGTGSIYIQYF.